The rows below give T cell receptor beta chains drawn from one sample of a study of cytomegalovirus exposure and HLA in healthy donors. Generated by immunoSEQ multiplex PCR, the TCRdb table keeps only in-frame clones and is missing some. The table shows about 160,000 clones, with about 81% occurring only once. Material for sequencing was PBMCs. These receptors were obtained from a young woman in good health and CMV-seronegative. CDR3s include the opening cysteine and the closing phenylalanine or tryptophan. A D gene is named only where the DNA matches it firmly. The listing skips clone size in some rows; elsewhere it reads once, few, many or a size class.

>TRBV5-4|NA|TRBJ1-1|NA
TGTGCCAGCAGCCGAGAGGGGAACACTGAAGCTTTCTTT
CASSREGNTEAFF
>TRBV10-3|NA|TRBJ1-1|once
TGTGCCATCATGCTCCAGATGAACACTGAAGCTTTCTTT
CAIMLQMNTEAFF
>TRBV2|TRBD2|TRBJ2-7|NA
TGTGCCAGCAAGCCTGAGCGGGAGATATACGAGCAGTACTTC
CASKPEREIYEQYF
>TRBV19|TRBD1|TRBJ1-5|NA
TGTGCCAGTGGCCCCAGGGGGCAGCCCCAGCATTTT
CASGPRGQPQHF
>TRBV27|NA|TRBJ2-2|NA
TGTGCCAGCAGTTTACAGAGAACAGGGAACACCGGGGAGCTGTTTTTT
CASSLQRTGNTGELFF
>TRBV7-9|NA|TRBJ1-4|NA
TGTGCCAGCAGTACCACGCAGACTATTAATGAAAAACTGTTTTTT
CASSTTQTINEKLFF
>TRBV6-4|NA|TRBJ2-2|few
TGTGCCAGCAGTGCAGGGAACACCGGGGAGCTGTTTTTT
CASSAGNTGELFF
>TRBV29-1|TRBD1|TRBJ2-1|NA
TGCAGCGCCATGTCCCGGACAGGGATCGATGAGCAGTTCTTC
CSAMSRTGIDEQFF
>TRBV5-1|NA|TRBJ1-1|NA
TGCGCCAGCAGCCTCGACAGTTGGTCCACTGAAGCTTTCTTT
CASSLDSWSTEAFF
>TRBV5-5|NA|TRBJ1-2|once
TGTGCCAGCAGCTCCCCCCGGGACAAAAACTTCTATGGCTACACCTTC
CASSSPRDKNFYGYTF
>TRBV18|NA|TRBJ1-1|NA
TGTGCCAGCTCACCAGTATCAGAATACACTGAAGCTTTCTTT
CASSPVSEYTEAFF
>TRBV13|NA|TRBJ1-6|NA
TGTGCCAGCAGCGCATACGGGGGGAATTCACCCCTCCACTTT
CASSAYGGNSPLHF
>TRBV4-1|NA|TRBJ2-6|NA
TGCGCCAGCAGCCAGGAGGGGTCTCCCTTTCCTCTGGGGACCAACGTCCTGACTTTC
CASSQEGSPFPLGTNVLTF
>TRBV4-2|TRBD2|TRBJ2-2|NA
TGTGCCAGCAGCCAAGGTCCCAGCGGGATAACAAACACCGGGGAGCTGTTTTTT
CASSQGPSGITNTGELFF
>TRBV28|NA|TRBJ1-2|NA
TGTGCCAGCAGGAAAACGCAGGTTCTCCCAAATGGCTACACCTTC
CASRKTQVLPNGYTF
>TRBV7-3|TRBD1|TRBJ2-1|NA
TGTGCCAGCAGCACGAGACAGGGTGGTGAGCAGTTCTTC
CASSTRQGGEQFF
>TRBV7-9|NA|TRBJ1-2|NA
TGTGCCAGCAGCTCAACAGGGAACTCCTATGGCTACACCTTC
CASSSTGNSYGYTF
>TRBV6-1|TRBD1|TRBJ1-1|few
TGTGCCAGCAGTGGAGGGGACAGGGGTTACGACACTGAAGCTTTCTTT
CASSGGDRGYDTEAFF
>TRBV9|NA|TRBJ2-7|NA
TGTGCCAGCAGCGTAGCAGTAACCTACGAGCAGTACTTC
CASSVAVTYEQYF
>TRBV11-2|NA|TRBJ1-2|NA
TGTGCCAGCAGCTACGCCTGGGGGACACCTATAAACTATGGCTACACCTTC
CASSYAWGTPINYGYTF
>TRBV9|NA|TRBJ2-1|NA
TGTGCCAGCAGCGTAGCGAACCCTAGCTCCTACAATGAGCAGTTCTTC
CASSVANPSSYNEQFF
>TRBV5-1|NA|TRBJ2-7|NA
TGCGCCAGCAGCTTGGGGCTAGCGCCTAACTACGAGCAGTACTTC
CASSLGLAPNYEQYF
>TRBV5-4|TRBD2|TRBJ2-5|NA
TGTGCCAGCAGCGCCTCTAGCGGGGGAGGAGAAGAGACCCAGTACTTC
CASSASSGGGEETQYF
>TRBV10-1|TRBD1|TRBJ1-2|NA
TGCGCCAGCAGCGCGGACAGGGACTATGCCTACACCTTC
CASSADRDYAYTF
>TRBV15|NA|TRBJ2-1|few
TGTGCCACCAGCAGGTCTCTACAAAGGGGAAGTCATGAGCAGTTCTTC
CATSRSLQRGSHEQFF
>TRBV6-6|NA|TRBJ1-5|NA
TGTGCCAGCAGTTACTCGTGGGAGTATAGCAATCAGCCCCAGCATTTT
CASSYSWEYSNQPQHF
>TRBV5-5|NA|TRBJ1-4|NA
TGTGCCAGCAGCTTGCAGTCCGCAACTAATGAAAAACTGTTTTTT
CASSLQSATNEKLFF
>TRBV10-2|TRBD1|TRBJ1-5|NA
TGCGCCAGCAGTGAGGCAGGGGGCAGCAATCAGCCCCAGCATTTT
CASSEAGGSNQPQHF
>TRBV7-2|TRBD1|TRBJ1-5|NA
TGTGCCAGCAGCCCGAGATCAGGGGGCGAACAGCCCCAGCATTTT
CASSPRSGGEQPQHF
>TRBV7-2|TRBD2|TRBJ2-1|NA
TGTGCCAGCAGCCCGGCGGGGACTACGTACTACAATGAGCAGTTCTTC
CASSPAGTTYYNEQFF
>TRBV2|TRBD2|TRBJ2-1|NA
TGTGCCAGCAGTGAATGGCTAGCGGGGATTAATGAGCAGTTCTTC
CASSEWLAGINEQFF
>TRBV7-2|TRBD1|TRBJ1-2|NA
TGTGCCAGCAGCCCGGGACAGGGAAGGGTATCGCCGTCCTATGGCTACACCTTC
CASSPGQGRVSPSYGYTF
>TRBV19|TRBD1|TRBJ2-7|NA
TGTGCCAGTAGTTTAACAGGGGGGTCAGTCGAGCAGTACTTC
CASSLTGGSVEQYF
>TRBV4-1|NA|TRBJ2-1|few
TGCGCCAGCAGCCAAGCGGGCGAAGGACAGACACTAAAGTTCTTC
CASSQAGEGQTLKFF
>TRBV10-2|NA|TRBJ2-6|once
TGCGCCAGCAGCCGGAGCTCTGGGGCCAACGTCCTGACTTTC
CASSRSSGANVLTF
>TRBV7-9|NA|TRBJ1-5|NA
TGTGCCAGCAGCCACCCCGGGCCCCAGCATTTT
CASSHPGPQHF
>TRBV7-2|TRBD2|TRBJ2-5|NA
TGTGCCAGCAGCCGGGGACTAGCGGGGGGGCGAGAGACCCAGTACTTC
CASSRGLAGGRETQYF
>TRBV5-6|TRBD2|TRBJ2-7|NA
TGTGCCAGCAGCTTCGGGGCTAGCGGGGGCTACGAGCAGTACTTC
CASSFGASGGYEQYF
>TRBV19|NA|TRBJ1-5|NA
TGTGCCAGTAGTCCGATAGTCCAATATAGCAATCAGCCCCAGCATTTT
CASSPIVQYSNQPQHF
>TRBV9|TRBD1|TRBJ2-7|once
TGTGCCAGCAGCGTCGGGACAGGGACTGTCTACGGGCAGTACTTC
CASSVGTGTVYGQYF
>TRBV4-2|TRBD2|TRBJ2-5|NA
TGTGCCAGCAGCCCCCCTAGCGGGGGGGTCCAAGAGACCCAGTACTTC
CASSPPSGGVQETQYF
>TRBV2|NA|TRBJ2-7|NA
TGTGCCAGCAGTGAAGTTAGGCAGGGGTCCTACGAGCAGTACTTC
CASSEVRQGSYEQYF
>TRBV5-1|NA|TRBJ1-1|NA
TGCGCCAGCACGGGGGGACACGCGAACACTGAAGCTTTCTTT
CASTGGHANTEAFF
>TRBV5-6|NA|TRBJ2-7|NA
TGTGCCAGCAGCGGCGGGGGGACAGGGTTTTACGAGCAGTACTTC
CASSGGGTGFYEQYF
>TRBV18|NA|TRBJ1-1|NA
TGTGCCAGCTCACCTCTCCGGGACACTGAAGCTTTCTTT
CASSPLRDTEAFF
>TRBV15|TRBD2|TRBJ2-1|once
TGTGCCACCAGCAGAGGAGGCGGGAGGGTTGAGCAGTTCTTC
CATSRGGGRVEQFF
>TRBV14|TRBD1|TRBJ1-1|NA
TGTGCCAGCAGCCCGACAGGGGTCGGGACTGAAGCTTTCTTT
CASSPTGVGTEAFF
>TRBV5-6|NA|TRBJ2-3|NA
TGTGCCAGCAGCTTTCAGGGTACAGATACGCAGTATTTT
CASSFQGTDTQYF
>TRBV6-5|NA|TRBJ1-1|NA
TGTGCCAGCAGTTACTCGAATCAGGGGCAAGCTTTCTTT
CASSYSNQGQAFF
>TRBV19|TRBD2|TRBJ2-7|NA
TGTGCCAGTAGTATCGGCGACGGGGGGGTCTACGAGCAGTACTTC
CASSIGDGGVYEQYF
>TRBV7-9|TRBD2|TRBJ2-1|NA
TGTGCCAGCAGCGGACTAGCGGGGGGGCCCAGTGAGCAGTTCTTC
CASSGLAGGPSEQFF
>TRBV7-9|NA|TRBJ1-3|NA
TGTGCCAGCAGCTTAGTCGCAGGGAGGACGAGAAACACCATATATTTT
CASSLVAGRTRNTIYF
>TRBV7-2|TRBD1|TRBJ2-5|NA
TGTGCCAGCAGCTTAGGACAGGGGAAAGAGACCCAGTACTTC
CASSLGQGKETQYF
>TRBV5-4|TRBD1|TRBJ1-1|few
TGTGCCAGCAGCTCATCCAGGGGGCTTGAAGCTTTCTTT
CASSSSRGLEAFF
>TRBV5-1|NA|TRBJ1-6|NA
TGCGCCAGCAGCTTGAAGAGTTGGGCCAATAATTCACCCCTCCACTTT
CASSLKSWANNSPLHF